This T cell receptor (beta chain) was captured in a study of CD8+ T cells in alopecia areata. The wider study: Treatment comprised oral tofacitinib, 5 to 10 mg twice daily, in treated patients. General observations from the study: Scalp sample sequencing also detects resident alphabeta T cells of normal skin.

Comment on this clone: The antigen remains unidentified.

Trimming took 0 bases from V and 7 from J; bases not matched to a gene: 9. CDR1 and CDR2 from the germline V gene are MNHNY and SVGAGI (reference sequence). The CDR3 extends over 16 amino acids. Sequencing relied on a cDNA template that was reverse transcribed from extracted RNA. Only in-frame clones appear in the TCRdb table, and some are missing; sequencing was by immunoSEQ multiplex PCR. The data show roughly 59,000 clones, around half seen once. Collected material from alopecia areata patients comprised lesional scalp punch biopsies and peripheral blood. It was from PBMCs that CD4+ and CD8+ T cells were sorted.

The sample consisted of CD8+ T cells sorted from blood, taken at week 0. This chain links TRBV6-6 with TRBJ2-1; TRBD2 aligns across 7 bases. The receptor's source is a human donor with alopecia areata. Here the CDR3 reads CASSYSAGDRRNEQFF. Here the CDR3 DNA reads TGTGCCAGCAGTTACTCGGCGGGAGATAGAAGGAATGAGCAGTTCTTC.